Shown below are 26 T cell receptor beta chains from a single sample sequenced in a study of cytomegalovirus exposure and HLA in healthy donors. Researchers ran the PCR with 60 Vbeta and 13 Jbeta primers. Libraries were prepared by immunoSEQ multiplex PCR; TCRdb keeps only in-frame clonotypes and omits some of them. In the table there are about 140,000 clones, around 73% of which are singletons. The material sequenced was PBMCs. These receptors all stem from a female donor in good health and CMV-seronegative.

The chain uses TRBV29-1 and TRBJ1-4, with D perhaps matching TRBD1 (6 bases). Per the germline V gene, CDR1 is SQVTM and CDR2 is ANQGSEA. This CDR3 has 12 residues. V lost 4 bases and J lost 8, with 11 bases in between. The CDR3 sequence: CSVVSRGEKLFF. The DNA for the CDR3 is TGCAGCGTTGTTTCTAGGGGGGAAAAACTGTTTTTT.

V and J are TRBV10-1 and TRBJ2-5; 7 nucleotides align to TRBD2. The J call could be wrong; TRBJ2-7 is a better fit for the DNA end. This CDR3 has 14 amino acids. CDR1 WNHNN and CDR2 SYGVQD come from the germline V gene (reference sequence). The DNA of the CDR3 is TGCGCCAGCAGTGAGGGGGGGGGACCCTACGAGCAGTACTTC. It codes for CASSEGGGPYEQYF.

V gene TRBV27 combines with J gene TRBJ2-2; D not certain. The CDR3 has 14 residues. CDR1 and CDR2 (germline): MNHEY, SMNVEV (reference sequence). V lost 5 bases to trimming and J lost 3 bases, with 10 bases between them. The CDR3 is CASSILADTGELFF. The CDR3 DNA sequence: TGTGCCAGCAGTATCTTGGCAGACACCGGGGAGCTGTTTTTT.

The V gene is TRBV6-1, the J gene TRBJ2-7; D not resolved. Germline CDR1 MNHNS, CDR2 SASEGT. Trimming took 10 bases from V and 3 from J, leaving 16 bases between them. This CDR3 region has 13 residues. The CDR3 loop reads CATLHLLGYEQYF. The CDR3 nucleotides are TGTGCCACGCTCCATCTCCTAGGCTACGAGCAGTACTTC.

The chain joins TRBV6-6 to TRBJ2-5; tentative D call: TRBD1 (5 bases). The ends were cut back, 2 bases at V and 4 bases at J, with 11 bases in the middle. Germline V gene lookup returns CDR1 MNHNY and CDR2 SVGAGI (reference sequence). This CDR3 has 14 amino acids. CDR3 protein: CASSYGQGTETQYF. For the CDR3, the DNA is TGTGCCAGCAGTTACGGTCAGGGAACAGAGACCCAGTACTTC.

This chain joins TRBV28 and TRBJ2-4; 14 bases map to TRBD2. V was pared by 5 bases and J by 1 base, with 7 bases of the junction left unmatched. Germline V CDR1 and CDR2: MDHEN, SYDVKM. The CDR3 is 18 residues long. The CDR3 DNA is TGTGCCAGCAGTCCGTTGGGGACTAGCGGGAGTGCCAAAAACATTCAGTACTTC. Its protein is CASSPLGTSGSAKNIQYF.

The rearrangement links TRBV19 to TRBJ1-2; tentatively, D is TRBD1 (5 bases). The CDR3 is made up of 15 amino acids. Trimming shortened V by 6 bases and J by 7 bases, and 21 bases separated the two germline ends. Germline V gives CDR1 LNHDA, CDR2 SQIVND (reference sequence). CDR3 protein: CASSESIQGMSGYTF. CDR3 DNA sequence: TGTGCCAGTAGCGAAAGCATCCAGGGTATGAGTGGCTACACCTTC.

V and J are TRBV7-2 and TRBJ2-3; D unresolved. This CDR3 is built from 15 residues. Germline loops: CDR1 SGHTA, CDR2 FQGNSA. Trimming shortened V by 2 bases and J by 0 bases, and 9 bases separated the two germline ends. The CDR3 nucleotides read TGTGCCAGCAGCTTAATTGCGACTAGCACAGATACGCAGTATTTT. Translated, it gives CASSLIATSTDTQYF. Using reference TRBV7-2 and TRBJ2-3 for the parts outside the CDR3, the full variable domain is GAGVSQSPSNKVTEKGKDVELRCDPISGHTALYWYRQSLGQGLEFLIYFQGNSAPDKSGLPSDRFSAERTGGSVSTLTIQRTQQEDSAVYLCASSLIATSTDTQYFGPGTRLTVL.

Within the sample, this clone is medium-sized. This chain uses TRBV4-2 with TRBJ2-2, with TRBD2 matching 11 bases. Trimming at V came to 1 base and at J to 2 bases, leaving 9 bases not matched to a gene. Per germline, CDR1 LGHNA and CDR2 YNFKEQ. The CDR3 extends over 19 amino acids. CDR3: CASSQAEASGRLNTGELFF. CDR3 sequence (DNA): TGTGCCAGCAGCCAAGCGGAGGCTAGCGGGAGGCTTAACACCGGGGAGCTGTTTTTT.

The gene calls are TRBV5-1 and TRBJ2-1; a possible D gene is TRBD2 (5 bases). V lost 4 bases and J 0 bases, leaving 17 bases between the germline ends. This CDR3 spans 17 amino acids. CDR1 SGHRS and CDR2 YFSETQ come from the germline V gene. As DNA, the CDR3 is TGCGCCAGCAGCCCACCGGGAAGGGCGAGCTCCTACAATGAGCAGTTCTTC. This gives the protein CASSPPGRASSYNEQFF.

V and J are TRBV6-1 and TRBJ1-2; 10 bases line up with TRBD1. Germline V gene data show CDR1 as MNHNS and CDR2 as SASEGT. The trim removed 7 bases at V and 4 bases at J, leaving 3 bases unmatched. The CDR3 length is 13 residues. Here the CDR3 reads CASTDRGSYGYTF. The CDR3 DNA reads TGTGCCAGCACGGACAGGGGGTCCTATGGCTACACCTTC.

The rearrangement links TRBV27 to TRBJ2-2; 10 bases match TRBD1. Trimming cost V 6 bases and J 7 bases; bases outside gene matches: 11. Germline CDR1 MNHEY, CDR2 SMNVEV (reference sequence). This CDR3 region has 16 residues. CDR3 region: CASRAPRDRGGGELFF. The CDR3 coding sequence is TGTGCCAGCAGGGCCCCGAGGGACAGGGGCGGCGGGGAGCTGTTTTTT.

This clone came up a few times. The chain carries TRBV7-9 and TRBJ1-6, with 9 bases matching TRBD1. Germline V lookup: CDR1 SEHNR, CDR2 FQNEAQ (reference sequence). This CDR3 spans 15 amino acids. V was clipped by 6 bases and J by 5 bases; unmatched bases: 5. Here the CDR3 reads CASRLGTGNNSPLHF. In DNA, the CDR3 is TGTGCCAGCAGATTGGGGACAGGGAATAATTCACCCCTCCACTTT.

This chain connects TRBV27 to TRBJ2-7; D is undetermined. Trimming took 1 base from V and 0 from J, leaving 7 bases between them. This CDR3 spans 14 amino acids. Germline CDR1 MNHEY, CDR2 SMNVEV (reference sequence). CDR3 residues: CASSLYWSSYEQYF. The CDR3 DNA reads TGTGCCAGCAGTTTATACTGGAGCTCCTACGAGCAGTACTTC.

The chain uses TRBV4-1 and TRBJ1-5; 8 bases are a match to TRBD1. This CDR3 is 16 amino acids long. V was pared by 4 bases and J by 6 bases, with 11 bases of the junction left unmatched. Looked up from germline, CDR1 is MGHRA and CDR2 is YSYEKL. The CDR3, as DNA: TGCGCCAGCAGCCCCTCGATGCAGGGGGCCGGTCAGCCCCAGCATTTT. Protein product: CASSPSMQGAGQPQHF.

A word on this clone: Other DNA variants within this sample encode the same CDR3. The gene calls are TRBV5-1 and TRBJ2-7; the D is unclear. V gave up 9 bases and J gave up 4 bases, with 23 bases separating them. CDR1 SGHRS and CDR2 YFSETQ come from the germline V gene. The CDR3 runs 15 residues. The CDR3 nucleotides read TGCGCCATTTTTTTCAAGCAGAAGGCGGCATACGAGCAGTACTTC. Residues: CAIFFKQKAAYEQYF. Supplemented by reference TRBV5-1 and TRBJ2-7, the full variable domain reads KAGVTQTPRYLIKTRGQQVTLSCSPISGHRSVSWYQQTPGQGLQFLFEYFSETQRNKGNFPGRFSGRQFSNSRSEMNVSTLELGDSALYLCAIFFKQKAAYEQYFGPGTRLTVT.

The CDR3 here is CASSLRAGTANTGELFF. For the CDR3, the DNA is TGTGCCAGCAGCTTGCGAGCGGGTACCGCGAACACCGGGGAGCTGTTTTTT. V usage is TRBV5-8 and J usage is TRBJ2-2, with TRBD2 as a possible D gene (6 bases). The CDR3 is 17 residues long. Germline-derived CDR1 and CDR2 are SGHTS and YDEGEE. V shed 1 base and J shed 0 bases, with 13 bases lying between them.

V usage is TRBV30 and J usage is TRBJ1-2; 7 bases align to TRBD1. The J segment lost 8 bases and the V segment lost 0 bases, leaving 6 bases of the junction unmatched. The CDR3 is made up of 13 amino acids. Germline CDR1 reads GTSNPN; CDR2 reads SVGIG (reference sequence). The DNA for the CDR3 is TGTGCCTGGAGTGTTATAAGGGGGCAAGGCTACACCTTC. Translation gives CAWSVIRGQGYTF.

V and J are TRBV6-6 and TRBJ2-7, with 7 nucleotides matching TRBD1. The CDR3 extends over 14 amino acids. Trimming took 2 bases from V and 3 from J; bases not matched to a gene: 4. Germline loops: CDR1 MNHNY, CDR2 SVGAGI (reference sequence). The CDR3 nucleotides read TGTGCCAGCAGTTACGAGGGGGCTCGCTACGAGCAGTACTTC. It specifies CASSYEGARYEQYF.

CDR3 region: CASSYGTLEEEQYF. CDR3 sequence (DNA): TGTGCCAGCAGTTACGGTACATTGGAGGAGGAGCAGTACTTC. The rearrangement links TRBV6-5 to TRBJ2-7, with D maybe TRBD2 (5 bases). Germline assignment: CDR1 MNHEY and CDR2 SVGAGI. V lost 2 bases to trimming and J lost 7 bases, with 15 bases between them. The CDR3 has 14 residues.

This chain links TRBV9 with TRBJ2-5, with 9 bases that match TRBD2. The closer fit of TRBJ2-7 to the DNA end suggests the J call may be wrong. Germline lookup yields CDR1 SGDLS and CDR2 YYNGEE. The CDR3 totals 14 residues. CDR3: CASSVELAGYEQYF. CDR3 DNA: TGTGCCAGCAGCGTAGAACTAGCGGGCTACGAGCAGTACTTC.

This clone was picked up one time. The gene calls are TRBV19 and TRBJ1-2; D is perhaps TRBD1 (6 bases). Germline V gives CDR1 LNHDA, CDR2 SQIVND (reference sequence). V lost 3 bases and J lost 0, with 17 bases in between. This CDR3 spans 17 amino acids. This chain's CDR3 is CASSIYPSGASNYGYTF. The CDR3 nucleotides are TGTGCCAGTAGTATTTACCCATCAGGGGCATCTAACTATGGCTACACCTTC.

This sequence joins TRBV21-1 and TRBJ2-6; the D call in the table, TRBD1, was not verified against the DNA. TRBV21-1 is marked as a pseudogene. The CDR3 runs 19 residues. The CDR3 DNA reads TGTGCCAGCAGCAAAGCAGCCGGGACAGGGGGCTCTGGGGCCAACGTCCTGACTTTC. It yields the protein CASSKAAGTGGSGANVLTF.

The V call is TRBV25-1, the J call TRBJ2-1, with 8 bases that match TRBD2. The CDR3 length is 14 residues. Germline-derived CDR1 and CDR2 are MGHDK and SYGVNS. J lost 6 bases, V lost 2 bases, and 3 bases had no gene match. The CDR3 protein is CASSEPGGPNEQFF. In nucleotides, the CDR3 is TGTGCCAGCAGTGAACCGGGAGGGCCCAATGAGCAGTTCTTC.

The chain employs TRBV7-2 and TRBJ1-1; tentative D call: TRBD1 (6 bases). Germline loops: CDR1 SGHTA, CDR2 FQGNSA. This CDR3 spans 15 amino acids. V was pared by 1 base and J by 7 bases, with 16 bases between. CDR3 nucleotide sequence: TGTGCCAGCAGCTTAGACGCGGGGGCCTCGGGTGAAGCTTTCTTT. Protein sequence: CASSLDAGASGEAFF.

This sequence joins TRBV7-9 and TRBJ1-5; no clear D gene. V shed 2 bases and J shed 4 bases, with 12 bases lying between them. Germline-derived CDR1 and CDR2 are SEHNR and FQNEAQ (reference sequence). The CDR3 consists of 15 residues. The CDR3 here is CASSLPNSLNQPQHF. The CDR3, as DNA: TGTGCCAGCAGCTTACCCAACAGCCTAAATCAGCCCCAGCATTTT.